This TCR beta chain emerged from a study of shared clonotypes between healthy human individuals. Study details: A few men and a couple of women, aged 18 to 49, were donors.

Each subset's genomic DNA was shared equally among a number of immunoSEQ plates. Clones were sequenced by immunoSEQ multiplex PCR, and TCRdb holds only the in-frame ones, with some missing. The table has over a million clones, roughly 96% seen once. Subsets obtained from CD4+ cells comprised CD45RA+ naive and CD45RA-negative memory cells. The CDR3 runs to 18 residues. V dropped 5 bases and J dropped 3 bases, with 26 bases sitting between them. Germline values: CDR1 MNHEY, CDR2 SMNVEV (reference sequence). The sample consisted of naive CD4+ T cells sorted from blood. Sample subset: CD45RA+ positively selected. This rearrangement joins TRBV27 to TRBJ2-7, with D uncertain. The clonotype was recovered from a man aged 30 to 39 in good health. CDR3 nucleotide sequence: TGTGCCAGCAGTCCCGAGTTTTGGTCTACAGAGATTTTCTACGAGCAGTACTTC. It codes for CASSPEFWSTEIFYEQYF.